The text below deals with one T cell receptor (beta chain). The PCR employed 60 Vbeta primers together with 13 Jbeta primers. Libraries were prepared by immunoSEQ multiplex PCR; TCRdb keeps only in-frame clonotypes and omits some of them. The sample holds approximately 110,000 clones, roughly 82% seen once. This sample is part of a study of cytomegalovirus exposure and HLA in healthy donors. This CDR3 region has 12 residues. In germline, CDR1 is SGHTA, CDR2 FQGTGA. V was pared by 5 bases and J by 6 bases, with 11 bases between. Sequenced sample: PBMCs. The TCR was taken from a human donor in good health. This chain uses TRBV7-3 with TRBJ2-7, with D tentatively TRBD2 (6 bases). The CDR3 nucleotides read TGTGCCAGCAGCGAACGGGGAGGCGAGCAGTACTTC. Its translation is CASSERGGEQYF.